This T cell receptor beta chain is from a study of blood T cell repertoires in COVID-19. Overall study: Specimens from acute and convalescent COVID-19 originated in the United States, Italy and Spain. Nucleic acid was either cDNA or gDNA, and it came from T cells, B-cell-depleted T cells, or PBMCs.

Per the study methods: Estimation of nucleated cell counts relied on the amplification of reference gene primers. This table comes from immunoSEQ multiplex PCR, and its TCRdb copy is limited to in-frame clones, with some not included. D and trimming come from the DNA, and the V and J calls and clone size come from that table. Among about 210,000 clones listed, over 70% were seen once. The CDR3 runs to 17 residues. Germline loops: CDR1 KGHDR, CDR2 SFDVKD. The trim removed 3 bases at V and 4 bases at J, leaving 11 bases unmatched. This clone turned up a few times. This TCR came from a woman aged 45-60 years with acute or convalescent COVID-19. This chain links TRBV24-1 with TRBJ2-5; 9 bases agree with TRBD2. Sequencing was carried out using peripheral blood. The CDR3 loop is CATSDRIAGEGGETQYF. For the CDR3, the DNA is TGTGCCACCAGTGATCGGATAGCGGGAGAAGGGGGAGAGACCCAGTACTTC.